These T cell receptor beta chains were read from a single sample in a study of immune evolution from preneoplasia to lung adenocarcinoma. Assay: immunoSEQ multiplex PCR; the TCRdb copy retains only in-frame clones and omits some. There are tens of thousands of clones in the sample; approximately 79% occur only once, and approximately 4.8% lies in the top ten. Material for sequencing was FFPE invasive lung adenocarcinoma tissue. Receptor source: a person in their sixties or seventies with lung adenocarcinoma. Each CDR3 is given with its conserved first and last residue. D genes are given only for firm matches. Size tells how often a clone was seen (once, few, many) or the class of an expanded clone, and some rows leave it out.

CASSVGSRHNEQFF | TGTGCCAGCAGCGTAGGGTCTAGACACAATGAGCAGTTCTTC | NA | TRBJ2-1 | TRBV9 | NA
CARSLAPIAGGNKAYNEQFF | TGTGCCAGAAGCTTAGCCCCCATAGCGGGAGGGAATAAAGCCTACAATGAGCAGTTCTTC | TRBD2 | TRBJ2-1 | TRBV5-3 | NA
CAWSVRGVLQETQYF | TGTGCCTGGAGTGTACGCGGGGTTCTCCAAGAGACCCAGTACTTC | NA | TRBJ2-5 | TRBV30 | once
CAWTRGGGKADTQYF | TGTGCCTGGACCAGGGGAGGGGGGAAAGCAGATACGCAGTATTTT | NA | TRBJ2-3 | TRBV30 | NA
CSVKRNRGGGMNTEAFF | TGCAGCGTTAAAAGAAACAGGGGAGGGGGTATGAACACTGAAGCTTTCTTT | TRBD1 | TRBJ1-1 | TRBV29-1 | NA
CASSLGARDTQYF | TGTGCCAGCAGCTTGGGCGCGCGAGATACGCAGTATTTT | NA | TRBJ2-3 | TRBV5-6 | once
CASTSNEKLFF | TGTGCCAGCACCTCGAATGAAAAACTGTTTTTT | NA | TRBJ1-4 | TRBV18 | once
CASSRERNEQFF | TGTGCCAGCTCCCGTGAGCGTAATGAGCAGTTCTTC | NA | TRBJ2-1 | TRBV18 | NA
CASSGTSGSYEQYF | TGTGCCAGCAGCGGGACTAGCGGATCCTACGAGCAGTACTTC | TRBD2 | TRBJ2-7 | TRBV28 | NA
CASSSQTGARAEAFF | TGTGCCAGCAGCTCCCAGACAGGGGCACGGGCTGAAGCTTTCTTT | TRBD1 | TRBJ1-1 | TRBV7-2 | NA
CASSLVRATEAFF | TGCGCCAGCAGCTTGGTCAGGGCGACTGAAGCTTTCTTT | NA | TRBJ1-1 | TRBV5-1 | NA
CASSPSPGTSGAYEQYF | TGTGCCAGCAGTCCCAGCCCCGGGACTAGCGGGGCCTACGAGCAGTACTTC | TRBD2 | TRBJ2-7 | TRBV28 | NA
CASSRGGATNEKLFF | TGTGCCAGCTCCCGTGGGGGGGCTACTAATGAAAAACTGTTTTTT | NA | TRBJ1-4 | TRBV5-4 | few
CASSLAGQGYQPQHF | TGCGCCAGCAGCTTGGCCGGACAGGGATATCAGCCCCAGCATTTT | TRBD1 | TRBJ1-5 | TRBV5-1 | NA
CASSTGLAGSTGELFF | TGTGCCAGCAGCACGGGACTAGCGGGATCAACCGGGGAGCTGTTTTTT | TRBD2 | TRBJ2-2 | TRBV11-3 | NA
CASSFRTEQFF | TGTGCCAGCAGCTTCCGGACAGAGCAGTTCTTC | NA | TRBJ2-1 | TRBV5-6 | NA
CASSPPTGQLDQPQHF | TGTGCCAGCTCACCACCGACAGGGCAGTTGGATCAGCCCCAGCATTTT | TRBD1 | TRBJ1-5 | TRBV18 | NA
CASSPARYNEQFF | TGTGCCAGCTCACCAGCTAGATACAATGAGCAGTTCTTC | NA | TRBJ2-1 | TRBV18 | NA
CASSQRQGSYEQYF | TGTGCCAGCAGCCAGAGACAGGGCTCCTACGAGCAGTACTTC | TRBD1 | TRBJ2-7 | TRBV9 | NA
CASRVAGVSYNEQFF | TGCGCCAGCAGGGTGGCAGGGGTGTCCTACAATGAGCAGTTCTTC | NA | TRBJ2-1 | TRBV5-1 | NA
CASRYRSPKLFF | TGTGCCAGCAGATACAGGAGCCCGAAGCTGTTTTTT | NA | TRBJ2-2 | TRBV28 | NA
CASSVVTEAFF | TGTGCCAGCAGCGTTGTCACTGAAGCTTTCTTT | NA | TRBJ1-1 | TRBV21-1 | once
CASSQAPRAQPGNYGYTF | TGCGCCAGCAGCCAAGCTCCAAGGGCCCAGCCGGGGAACTATGGCTACACCTTC | NA | TRBJ1-2 | TRBV4-1 | NA
CASGPQDNQPQHF | TGTGCCAGTGGCCCCCAGGACAATCAGCCCCAGCATTTT | NA | TRBJ1-5 | TRBV6-1 | NA
CASSRPGQGGEQYF | TGTGCCAGTAGTCGACCGGGACAGGGAGGCGAGCAGTACTTC | TRBD1 | TRBJ2-7 | TRBV19 | NA
CASSRQAGGYTF | TGTGCCAGCAGCCGACAAGCAGGTGGCTACACCTTC | NA | TRBJ1-2 | TRBV7-9 | NA
CASSPGQAQETQYF | TGCGCCAGCAGCCCTGGACAGGCCCAAGAGACCCAGTACTTC | TRBD1 | TRBJ2-5 | TRBV5-1 | few
CASSLYKYEQYF | TGTGCCAGCAGTTTATATAAGTACGAGCAGTACTTC | NA | TRBJ2-7 | TRBV28 | NA
CASSKGRVLSGNTIYF | TGTGCCAGCAGCAAAGGGAGGGTCCTCTCTGGAAACACCATATATTTT | NA | TRBJ1-3 | TRBV25-1 | NA
CASSPSSGANEKLFF | TGTGCCAGCAGCCCCAGCAGCGGGGCTAATGAAAAACTGTTTTTT | NA | TRBJ1-4 | TRBV28 | once
CASNRGRAYNEQFF | TGTGCCAGCAACAGGGGGAGGGCGTACAATGAGCAGTTCTTC | NA | TRBJ2-1 | TRBV28 | NA
CSVATGLYGYTF | TGCAGCGTGGCAACAGGTCTCTATGGCTACACCTTC | NA | TRBJ1-2 | TRBV29-1 | NA
CASSYSRGNQPQHF | TGTGCCAGCAGTTACTCGAGAGGCAATCAGCCCCAGCATTTT | NA | TRBJ1-5 | TRBV6-5 | NA
CASTPGIGQPQHF | TGTGCCAGCACCCCAGGTATCGGTCAGCCCCAGCATTTT | NA | TRBJ1-5 | TRBV6-5 | NA
CASSRTEGREKLFF | TGTGCCAGCAGCCGGACGGAGGGTAGGGAAAAACTGTTTTTT | NA | TRBJ1-4 | TRBV7-8 | few
CASSVDQGQPQHF | TGTGCCAGCAGCGTAGACCAGGGCCAGCCCCAGCATTTT | NA | TRBJ1-5 | TRBV9 | NA
CASSLGIGGTFSEAFF | TGTGCCAGCAGCTTAGGGATTGGAGGGACATTCTCCGAAGCTTTCTTT | NA | TRBJ1-1 | TRBV7-2 | NA
CASSRGTRQETQYF | TGTGCTAGCAGCCGGGGGACACGGCAAGAGACCCAGTACTTC | NA | TRBJ2-5 | TRBV7-7 | NA
CASSSTLRDARSGEQYF | TGTGCCAGCAGCTCGACCCTACGGGACGCCCGTTCGGGCGAGCAGTACTTC | NA | TRBJ2-7 | TRBV7-2 | NA
CASSRNRGETQYF | TGCGCCAGCAGCCGTAACAGAGGGGAGACCCAGTACTTC | NA | TRBJ2-5 | TRBV5-1 | NA
CASTKGVRVAFF | TGTGCCAGTACGAAAGGGGTGCGGGTAGCTTTCTTT | NA | TRBJ1-1 | TRBV28 | NA
CAREVGNTEAFF | TGTGCCAGAGAGGTTGGGAACACTGAAGCTTTCTTT | NA | TRBJ1-1 | TRBV6-6 | NA
CASSPLRGLQETQYF | TGTGCCAGCAGTCCCCTCCGGGGACTCCAAGAGACCCAGTACTTC | NA | TRBJ2-5 | TRBV6-6 | NA
CASRPAGGDYGYTF | TGTGCCAGCAGACCGGCGGGGGGGGACTATGGCTACACCTTC | NA | TRBJ1-2 | TRBV6-5 | NA
CASRDTEAFF | TGTGCCAGCAGGGACACTGAAGCTTTCTTT | NA | TRBJ1-1 | TRBV25-1 | NA
CASSLESSGYNEQFF | TGCGCCAGCAGCTTGGAGTCCTCCGGCTACAATGAGCAGTTCTTC | NA | TRBJ2-1 | TRBV5-1 | NA
CATRASSGNTIYF | TGTGCCACCAGAGCTAGCTCTGGAAACACCATATATTTT | NA | TRBJ1-3 | TRBV15 | NA
CASSLLGTSGESYEQYF | TGTGCCAGCAGCTTGTTAGGGACTAGCGGAGAATCCTACGAGCAGTACTTC | TRBD2 | TRBJ2-7 | TRBV5-6 | NA
CASTKGQGAEAFF | TGTGCCAGCACCAAGGGGCAGGGTGCGGAAGCTTTCTTT | NA | TRBJ1-1 | TRBV5-4 | NA
CASSLGAGDYEQYF | TGTGCCAGCAGCTTAGGGGCCGGTGACTACGAGCAGTACTTC | NA | TRBJ2-7 | TRBV7-2 | NA
CARTGGGRTEAFF | TGTGCCCGCACCGGAGGGGGGCGGACTGAAGCTTTCTTT | NA | TRBJ1-1 | TRBV30 | NA
CASSLELSGANVLTF | TGTGCCAGCAGTTTAGAGCTCTCTGGGGCCAACGTCCTGACTTTC | NA | TRBJ2-6 | TRBV28 | NA
CASSLIGPPAGELFF | TGTGCTAGCAGCTTAATAGGACCCCCGGCCGGGGAGCTGTTTTTT | NA | TRBJ2-2 | TRBV7-7 | NA
CASSLASKTGANVLTF | TGCGCCAGCAGCTTGGCCTCAAAAACTGGGGCCAACGTCCTGACTTTC | NA | TRBJ2-6 | TRBV5-1 | NA
CASRGGLGATDTQYF | TGTGCCAGCAGGGGGGGCCTAGGGGCCACAGATACGCAGTATTTT | NA | TRBJ2-3 | TRBV4-2 | NA
CASSQDEGGWGSETQYF | TGCGCCAGCAGCCAAGATGAAGGAGGGTGGGGCTCAGAGACCCAGTACTTC | NA | TRBJ2-5 | TRBV4-1 | once
CASSLRGTSGYEQYF | TGTGCCAGCAGTTTAAGGGGGACTAGCGGCTACGAGCAGTACTTC | TRBD2 | TRBJ2-7 | TRBV27 | NA